This T cell receptor (beta chain) is drawn from a study of persistence of HIV-infected CD4 T cells. Study at large: Donors had been on suppressive ART for a median of around 8 years. Antigen stimulation activated a lower proportion of cells, more of them memory, than anti-CD3/anti-CD28 stimulation.

This nonspecific control used anti-CD3/anti-CD28 bead stimulation of CD4+ T cells. Sorting of responding CD4+ T cells relied on upregulated CD40 ligand together with CD69. CD4+ T cell counts exceeded 400 cells/uL; CMV serology was positive. A roughly 18-hour stimulation of CD8-depleted PBMCs used anti-CD28/CD49d costimulation, CD40-blocking antibody and enfuvirtide. The libraries were made with immunoSEQ version 4 in survey mode. TCRdb's copy holds only in-frame clones and misses some; the assay was immunoSEQ multiplex PCR. The table records under 50,000 clones, roughly 92% of them present only once. With respect to this clone: The antigen is not known.

The germline V gene encodes CDR1 MNHNS and CDR2 SASEGT. The CDR3 is 15 amino acids. After removal of 3 bases from V and 6 bases from J, the junction contained 4 bases not matched to a gene. The sample here was CD4+ T cells sorted from PBMCs after 18-hour stimulation, taken from a patient who received antiretroviral therapy. This TCR derives from an adult man with HIV who was CMV-seropositive. V and J are TRBV6-1 and TRBJ2-3; TRBD2 matches 12 bases. CDR3 loop: CASSDGLAGPDTQYF. CDR3 bases: TGTGCCAGCAGTGACGGACTAGCGGGGCCCGATACGCAGTATTTT.